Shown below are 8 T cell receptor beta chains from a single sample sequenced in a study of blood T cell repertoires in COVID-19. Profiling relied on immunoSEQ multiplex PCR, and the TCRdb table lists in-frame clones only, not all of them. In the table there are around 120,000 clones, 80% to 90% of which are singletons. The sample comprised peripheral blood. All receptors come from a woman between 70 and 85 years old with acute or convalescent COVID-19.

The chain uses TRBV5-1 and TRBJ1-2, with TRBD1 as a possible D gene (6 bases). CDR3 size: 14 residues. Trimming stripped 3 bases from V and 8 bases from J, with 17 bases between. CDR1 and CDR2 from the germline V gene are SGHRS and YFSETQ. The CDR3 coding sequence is TGCGCCAGCAGCTCGGCAGGGGAAAGGTCCGGCTACACCTTC. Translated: CASSSAGERSGYTF.

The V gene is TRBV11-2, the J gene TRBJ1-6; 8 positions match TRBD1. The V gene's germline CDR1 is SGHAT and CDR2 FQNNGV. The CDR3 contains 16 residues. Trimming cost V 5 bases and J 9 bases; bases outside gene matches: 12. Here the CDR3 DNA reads TGTGCCAGCAGCCCGGCCAGGACAGGGAGGGTTTCACCCCTCCACTTT. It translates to CASSPARTGRVSPLHF.

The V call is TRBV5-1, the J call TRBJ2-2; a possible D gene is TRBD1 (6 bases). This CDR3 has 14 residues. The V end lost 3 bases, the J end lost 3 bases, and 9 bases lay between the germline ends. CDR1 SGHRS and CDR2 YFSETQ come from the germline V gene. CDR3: CASSSRTDTGELFF. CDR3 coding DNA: TGCGCCAGCAGCTCTCGGACAGACACCGGGGAGCTGTTTTTT.

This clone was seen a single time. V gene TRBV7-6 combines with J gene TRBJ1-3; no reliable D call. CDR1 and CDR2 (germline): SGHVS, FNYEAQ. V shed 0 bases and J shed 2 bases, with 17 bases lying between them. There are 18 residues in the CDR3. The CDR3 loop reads CASSLAVGRGFPGNTIYF. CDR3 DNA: TGTGCCAGCAGCTTAGCGGTGGGCAGAGGGTTCCCTGGAAACACCATATATTTT.

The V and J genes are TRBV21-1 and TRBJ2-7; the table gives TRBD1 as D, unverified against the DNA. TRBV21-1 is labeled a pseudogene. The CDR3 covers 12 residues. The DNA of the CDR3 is TGTGCCAGCTGGCCTTGGTTGTACGAGCAGTACTTC. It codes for CASWPWLYEQYF.

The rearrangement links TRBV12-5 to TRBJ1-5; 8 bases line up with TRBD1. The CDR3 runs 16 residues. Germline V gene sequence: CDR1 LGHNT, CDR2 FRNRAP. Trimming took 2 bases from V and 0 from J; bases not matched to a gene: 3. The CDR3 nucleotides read TGTGCTAGTGGTTTGATGACAGGGGATAGCAATCAGCCCCAGCATTTT. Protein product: CASGLMTGDSNQPQHF.

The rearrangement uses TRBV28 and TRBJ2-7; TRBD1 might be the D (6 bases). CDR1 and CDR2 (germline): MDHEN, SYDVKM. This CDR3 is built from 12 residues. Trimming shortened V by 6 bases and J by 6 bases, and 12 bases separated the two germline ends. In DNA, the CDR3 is TGTGCCAGCAGCCTCATCAGGGGCGAGCAGTACTTC. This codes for CASSLIRGEQYF. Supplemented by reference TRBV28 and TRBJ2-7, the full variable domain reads DVKVTQSSRYLVKRTGEKVFLECVQDMDHENMFWYRQDPGLGLRLIYFSYDVKMKEKGDIPEGYSVSREKKERFSLILESASTNQTSMYLCASSLIRGEQYFGPGTRLTVT.

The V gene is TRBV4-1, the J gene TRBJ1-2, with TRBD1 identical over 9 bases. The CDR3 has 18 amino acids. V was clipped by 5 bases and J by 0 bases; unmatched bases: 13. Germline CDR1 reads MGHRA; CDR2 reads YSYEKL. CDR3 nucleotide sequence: TGCGCCAGCAGCAGGGGGTGGGGACAGGGAGTCTCTAACTATGGCTACACCTTC. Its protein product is CASSRGWGQGVSNYGYTF.